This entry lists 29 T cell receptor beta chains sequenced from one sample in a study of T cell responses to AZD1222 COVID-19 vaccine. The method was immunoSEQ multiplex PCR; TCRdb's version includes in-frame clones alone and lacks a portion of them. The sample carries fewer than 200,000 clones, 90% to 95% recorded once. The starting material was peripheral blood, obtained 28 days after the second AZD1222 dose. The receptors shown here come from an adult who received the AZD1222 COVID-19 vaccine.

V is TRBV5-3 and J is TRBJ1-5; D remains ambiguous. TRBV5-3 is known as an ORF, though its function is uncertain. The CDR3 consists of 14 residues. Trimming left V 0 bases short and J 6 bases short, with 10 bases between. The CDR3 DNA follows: TGTGCCAGAAGCTTGGACAGTTTAGGTCAGCCCCAGCATTTT. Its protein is CARSLDSLGQPQHF.

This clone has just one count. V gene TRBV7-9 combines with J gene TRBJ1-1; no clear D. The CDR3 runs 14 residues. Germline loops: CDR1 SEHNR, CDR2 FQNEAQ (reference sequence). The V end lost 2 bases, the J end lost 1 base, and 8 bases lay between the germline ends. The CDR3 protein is CASSLLSANTEAFF. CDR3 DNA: TGTGCCAGCAGCTTACTCTCTGCGAACACTGAAGCTTTCTTT.

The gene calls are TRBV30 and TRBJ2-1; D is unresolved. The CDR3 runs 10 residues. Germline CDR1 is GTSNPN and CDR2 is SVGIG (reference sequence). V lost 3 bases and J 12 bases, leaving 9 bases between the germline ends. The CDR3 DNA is TGTGCCTGGAGATCAGTGAGGCAGTTCTTC. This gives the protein CAWRSVRQFF.

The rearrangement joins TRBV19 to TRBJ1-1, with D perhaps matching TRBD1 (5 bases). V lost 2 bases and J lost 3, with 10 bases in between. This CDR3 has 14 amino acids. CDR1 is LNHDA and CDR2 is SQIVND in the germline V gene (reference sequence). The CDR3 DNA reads TGTGCCAGTAGTATACAGGGATCGGACACTGAAGCTTTCTTT. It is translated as CASSIQGSDTEAFF.

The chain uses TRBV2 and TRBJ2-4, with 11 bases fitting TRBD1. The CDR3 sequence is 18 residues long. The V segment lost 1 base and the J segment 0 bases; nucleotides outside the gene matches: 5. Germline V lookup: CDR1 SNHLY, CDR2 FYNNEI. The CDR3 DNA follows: TGTGCCAGCAGTGAAGTAGGGACAGGGGGGCTAGCCAAAAACATTCAGTACTTC. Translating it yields CASSEVGTGGLAKNIQYF. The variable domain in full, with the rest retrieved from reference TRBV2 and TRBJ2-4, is EPEVTQTPSHQVTQMGQEVILRCVPISNHLYFYWYRQILGQKVEFLVSFYNNEISEKSEIFDDQFSVERPDGSNFTLKIRSTKLEDSAMYFCASSEVGTGGLAKNIQYFGAGTRLSVL.

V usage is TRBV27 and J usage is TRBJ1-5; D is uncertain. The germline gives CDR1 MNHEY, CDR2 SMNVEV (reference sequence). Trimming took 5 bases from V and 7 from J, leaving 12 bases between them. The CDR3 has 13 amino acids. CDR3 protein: CASSLREAQPQHF. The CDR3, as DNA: TGTGCCAGCAGTCTCCGGGAGGCCCAGCCCCAGCATTTT.

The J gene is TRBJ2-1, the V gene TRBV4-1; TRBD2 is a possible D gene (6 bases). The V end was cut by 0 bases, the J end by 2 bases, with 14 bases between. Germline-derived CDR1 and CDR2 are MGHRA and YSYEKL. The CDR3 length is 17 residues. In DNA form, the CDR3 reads TGCGCCAGCAGCCAAGATCGAGGCGGGGTCCCCTACAATGAGCAGTTCTTC. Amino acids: CASSQDRGGVPYNEQFF.

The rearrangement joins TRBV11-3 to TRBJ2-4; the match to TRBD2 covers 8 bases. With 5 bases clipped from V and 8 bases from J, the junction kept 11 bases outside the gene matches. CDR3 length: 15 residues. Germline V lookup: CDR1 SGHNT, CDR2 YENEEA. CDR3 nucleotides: TGTGCCAGCAGCCGAACAGCGGGGGAGAACGACATTCAGTACTTC. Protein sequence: CASSRTAGENDIQYF.

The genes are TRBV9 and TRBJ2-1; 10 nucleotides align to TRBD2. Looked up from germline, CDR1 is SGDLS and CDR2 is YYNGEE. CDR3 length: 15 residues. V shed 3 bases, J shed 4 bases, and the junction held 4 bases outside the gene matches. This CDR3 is CASSDGTSDYNEQFF. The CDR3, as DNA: TGTGCCAGCAGCGACGGGACTAGCGATTACAATGAGCAGTTCTTC.

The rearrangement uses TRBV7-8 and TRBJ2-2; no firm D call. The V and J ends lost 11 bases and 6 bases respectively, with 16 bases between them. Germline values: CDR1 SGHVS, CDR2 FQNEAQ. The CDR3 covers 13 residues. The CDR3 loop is CALQSYGAGELFF. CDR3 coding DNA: TGTGCCCTACAGAGCTATGGTGCCGGGGAGCTGTTTTTT.

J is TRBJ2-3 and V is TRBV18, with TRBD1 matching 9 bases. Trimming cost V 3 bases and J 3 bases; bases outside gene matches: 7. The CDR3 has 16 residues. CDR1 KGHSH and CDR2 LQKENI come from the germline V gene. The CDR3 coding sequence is TGTGCCAGCTCACCTTTAGCGACAGGGGGAACAGATACGCAGTATTTT. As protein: CASSPLATGGTDTQYF.

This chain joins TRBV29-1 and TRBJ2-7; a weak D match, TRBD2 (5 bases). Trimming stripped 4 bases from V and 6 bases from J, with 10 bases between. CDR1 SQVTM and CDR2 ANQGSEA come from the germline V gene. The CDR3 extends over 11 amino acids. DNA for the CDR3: TGCAGCGTTGGTAAGGAGGCCGAGCAGTACTTC. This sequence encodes CSVGKEAEQYF.

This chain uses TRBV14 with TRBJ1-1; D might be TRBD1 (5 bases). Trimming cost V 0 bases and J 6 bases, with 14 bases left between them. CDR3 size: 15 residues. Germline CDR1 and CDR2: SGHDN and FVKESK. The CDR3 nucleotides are TGTGCCAGCAGCCAAGAAATCGGGACTTGGGCTGAAGCTTTCTTT. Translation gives CASSQEIGTWAEAFF.

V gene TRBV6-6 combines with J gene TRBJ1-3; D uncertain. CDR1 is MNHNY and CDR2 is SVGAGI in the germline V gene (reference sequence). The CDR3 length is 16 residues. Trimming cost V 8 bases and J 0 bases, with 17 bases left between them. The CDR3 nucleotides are TGTGCCAGCTCCCCGGTCCGACACACCTCTGGAAACACCATATATTTT. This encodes CASSPVRHTSGNTIYF.

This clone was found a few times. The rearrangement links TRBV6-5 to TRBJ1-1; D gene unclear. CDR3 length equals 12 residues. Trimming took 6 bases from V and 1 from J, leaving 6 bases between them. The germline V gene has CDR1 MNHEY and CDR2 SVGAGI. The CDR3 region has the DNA TGTGCCAGCAGGCAGCAGAACACTGAAGCTTTCTTT. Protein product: CASRQQNTEAFF.

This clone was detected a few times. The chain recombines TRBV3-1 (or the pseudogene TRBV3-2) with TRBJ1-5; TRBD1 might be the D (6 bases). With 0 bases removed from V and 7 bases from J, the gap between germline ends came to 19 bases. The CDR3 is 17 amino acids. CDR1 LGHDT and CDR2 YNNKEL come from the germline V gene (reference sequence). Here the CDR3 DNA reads TGTGCCAGCAGCCAAGATCCCTTCGTACAGGGAGGACAGCCCCAGCATTTT. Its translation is CASSQDPFVQGGQPQHF.

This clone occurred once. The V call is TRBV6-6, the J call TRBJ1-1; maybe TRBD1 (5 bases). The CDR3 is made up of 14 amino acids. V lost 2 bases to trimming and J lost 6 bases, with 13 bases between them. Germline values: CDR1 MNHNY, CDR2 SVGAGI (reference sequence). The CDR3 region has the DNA TGTGCCAGCAGTTACCCAGGGAATGTCGCTGAAGCTTTCTTT. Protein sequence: CASSYPGNVAEAFF.

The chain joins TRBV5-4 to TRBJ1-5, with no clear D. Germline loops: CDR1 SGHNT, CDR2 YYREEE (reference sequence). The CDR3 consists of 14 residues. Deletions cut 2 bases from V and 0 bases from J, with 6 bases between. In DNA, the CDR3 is TGTGCCAGCAGCTTCCTGGGTAGCAATCAGCCCCAGCATTTT. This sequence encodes CASSFLGSNQPQHF.

The CDR3 loop reads CASSGSSGPSYEQYF. CDR3 DNA: TGCGCCAGCAGCGGGTCTAGCGGGCCTTCCTACGAGCAGTACTTC. The V and J genes are TRBV5-1 and TRBJ2-7; 8 nucleotides agree with TRBD2. The germline gives CDR1 SGHRS, CDR2 YFSETQ. The CDR3 has 15 amino acids. Trimming at V came to 4 bases and at J to 1 base, leaving 7 bases not matched to a gene.

The CDR3 nucleotides are TGCGCCAGCAGCCTGGACAGGGGTGGCAATCAGCCCCAGCATTTT. It encodes CASSLDRGGNQPQHF. The chain recombines TRBV4-3 with TRBJ1-5; 9 bases map to TRBD1. The V gene end was trimmed by 4 bases and the J gene end by 2 bases; junction bases not matched to a gene: 3. The CDR3 totals 15 residues. The V gene's germline CDR1 is LGHNA and CDR2 YSLEER.

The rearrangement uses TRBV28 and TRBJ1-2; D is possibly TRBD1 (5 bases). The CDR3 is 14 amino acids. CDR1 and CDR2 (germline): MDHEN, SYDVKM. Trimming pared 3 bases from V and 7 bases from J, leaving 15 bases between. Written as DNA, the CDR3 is TGTGCCAGCAGTTTTCTGGGGGATTACGGTGGCTACACCTTC. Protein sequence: CASSFLGDYGGYTF.

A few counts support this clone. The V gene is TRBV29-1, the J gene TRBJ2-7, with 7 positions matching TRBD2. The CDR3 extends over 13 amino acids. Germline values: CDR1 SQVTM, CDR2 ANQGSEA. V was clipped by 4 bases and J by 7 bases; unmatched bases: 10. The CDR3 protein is CSVVGGVRREQYF. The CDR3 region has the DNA TGCAGCGTTGTGGGAGGGGTCAGGAGGGAGCAGTACTTC.

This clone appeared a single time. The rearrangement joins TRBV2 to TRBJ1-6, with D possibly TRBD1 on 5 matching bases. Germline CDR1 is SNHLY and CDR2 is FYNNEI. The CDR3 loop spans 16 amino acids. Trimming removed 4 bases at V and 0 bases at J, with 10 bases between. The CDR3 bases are TGTGCCAGCAGTGGGGCAGGGAGCTCCTATAATTCACCCCTCCACTTT. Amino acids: CASSGAGSSYNSPLHF.

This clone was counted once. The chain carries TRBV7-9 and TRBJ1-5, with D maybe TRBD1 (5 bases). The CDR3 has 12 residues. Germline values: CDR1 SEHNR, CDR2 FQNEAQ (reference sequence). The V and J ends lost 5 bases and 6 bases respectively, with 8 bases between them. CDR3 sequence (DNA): TGTGCCAGCAGCGGGGGAGCTCAGCCCCAGCATTTT. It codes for CASSGGAQPQHF.

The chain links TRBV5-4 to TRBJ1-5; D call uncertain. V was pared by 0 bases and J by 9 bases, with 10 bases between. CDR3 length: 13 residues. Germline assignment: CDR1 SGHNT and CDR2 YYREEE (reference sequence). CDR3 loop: CASSLETVGPQHF. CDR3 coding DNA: TGTGCCAGCAGCTTGGAAACGGTCGGGCCCCAGCATTTT.

In DNA, the CDR3 is TGTGCCAGCAGTTTATGGGGGCAGGACACTGAAGCTTTCTTT. Encoded protein: CASSLWGQDTEAFF. The rearrangement uses TRBV27 and TRBJ1-1; TRBD1 is a possible D gene (6 bases). V was trimmed by 1 base and J by 3 bases, leaving 9 bases between them. CDR3 length: 14 residues. Germline V gene sequence: CDR1 MNHEY, CDR2 SMNVEV (reference sequence).

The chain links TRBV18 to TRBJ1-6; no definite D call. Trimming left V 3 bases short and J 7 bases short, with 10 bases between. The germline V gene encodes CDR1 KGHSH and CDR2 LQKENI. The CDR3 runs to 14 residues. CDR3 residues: CASSPAARNSPLHF. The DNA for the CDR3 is TGTGCCAGCTCACCCGCGGCGAGAAATTCACCCCTCCACTTT. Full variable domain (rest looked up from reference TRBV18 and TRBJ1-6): NAGVMQNPRHLVRRRGQEARLRCSPMKGHSHVYWYRQLPEEGLKFMVYLQKENIIDESGMPKERFSAEFPKEGPSILRIQQVVRGDSAAYFCASSPAARNSPLHFGNGTRLTVT.

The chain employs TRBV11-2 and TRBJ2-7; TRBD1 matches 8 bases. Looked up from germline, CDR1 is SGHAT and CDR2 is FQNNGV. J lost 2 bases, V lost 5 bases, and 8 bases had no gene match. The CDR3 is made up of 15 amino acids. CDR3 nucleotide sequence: TGTGCCAGCAGCCGTCCCGGGACAGGACCCTACGAGCAGTACTTC. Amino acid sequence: CASSRPGTGPYEQYF. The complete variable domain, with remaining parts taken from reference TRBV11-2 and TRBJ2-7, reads EAGVAQSPRYKIIEKRQSVAFWCNPISGHATLYWYQQILGQGPKLLIQFQNNGVVDDSQLPKDRFSAERLKGVDSTLKIQPAKLEDSAVYLCASSRPGTGPYEQYFGPGTRLTVT.

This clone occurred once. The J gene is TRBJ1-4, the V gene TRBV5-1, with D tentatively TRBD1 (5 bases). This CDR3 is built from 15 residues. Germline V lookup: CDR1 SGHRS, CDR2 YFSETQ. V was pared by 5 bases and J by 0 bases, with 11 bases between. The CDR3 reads CASRTTGATNEKLFF. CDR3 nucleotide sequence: TGCGCCAGCAGGACCACAGGAGCAACTAATGAAAAACTGTTTTTT.